This T cell receptor (beta chain) stems from a study of blood T cell repertoires in COVID-19. Original handling: Researchers report that nucleated cell counts were estimated from reference gene primer amplification. Sequenced by immunoSEQ multiplex PCR; TCRdb stores in-frame clones only, minus some. Clonal size and the V and J genes are those of that table, whereas D and trimming came from the DNA. The sample carries 350,000 to 500,000 clones, approximately 91% recorded once. The germline V and J ends were trimmed by 2 bases and 3 bases, with 8 bases remaining between them. Germline values: CDR1 SGHRS, CDR2 YFSETQ. The CDR3 covers 13 residues.

The sequence was obtained from a woman aged 18-35 years who had been exposed to COVID-19. Sample: PBMCs or T cells enriched from blood (not recorded which). The chain uses TRBV5-1 and TRBJ2-5; no firm D call. CDR3 DNA: TGCGCCAGCAGCTTTACTCTTGAAGAGACCCAGTACTTC. This gives the protein CASSFTLEETQYF.